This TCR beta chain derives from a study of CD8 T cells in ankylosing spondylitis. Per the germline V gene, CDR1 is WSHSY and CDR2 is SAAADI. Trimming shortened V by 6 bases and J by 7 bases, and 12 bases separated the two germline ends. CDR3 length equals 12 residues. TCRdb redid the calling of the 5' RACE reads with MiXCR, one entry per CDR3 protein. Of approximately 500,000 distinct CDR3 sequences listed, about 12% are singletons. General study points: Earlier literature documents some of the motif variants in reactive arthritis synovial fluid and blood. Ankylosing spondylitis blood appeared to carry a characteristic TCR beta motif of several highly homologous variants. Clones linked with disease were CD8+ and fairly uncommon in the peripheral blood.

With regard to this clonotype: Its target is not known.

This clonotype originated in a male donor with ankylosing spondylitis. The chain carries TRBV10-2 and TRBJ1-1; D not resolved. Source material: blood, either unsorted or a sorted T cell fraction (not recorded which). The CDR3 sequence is CASSPPSIEAFF. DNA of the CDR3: TGCGCCAGCAGCCCCCCATCTATTGAAGCTTTCTTT.